One and the same sample provided the 28 T cell receptor beta chains below, sequenced in a study of patients and donors after allogeneic stem cell transplantation. MiXCR, applied by TCRdb to the RT-PCR reads, yields one record per CDR3 protein. Altogether over 150,000 distinct CDR3 sequences are present, 30% being singletons, with the ten largest covering around 3%. Sample: blood, either unsorted or a sorted T cell fraction (not recorded which). The receptors were gathered from a human donor who was either an allogeneic HSCT recipient or a stem cell or donor lymphocyte infusion donor (not recorded which). It is not recorded whose cells these are; they may come from a transplant donor.

The rearrangement joins TRBV7-9 to TRBJ1-5, with unresolved D. The CDR3 consists of 13 residues. The V end was cut by 5 bases, the J end by 7 bases, with 12 bases between. The germline V gene encodes CDR1 SEHNR and CDR2 FQNEAQ (reference sequence). CDR3 sequence reads: CASSLDGSQPQHF. The CDR3 coding sequence is TGTGCCAGCAGCCTGGACGGGAGCCAGCCCCAGCATTTT.

The V gene is TRBV12-3 or TRBV12-4, the J gene TRBJ2-7; D may be TRBD2 (6 bases). The ends were cut back, 2 bases at V and 3 bases at J, with 11 bases in the middle. The CDR3 spans 14 residues. Here the CDR3 reads CASSLTGTHYEQYF. The CDR3 DNA is TGTGCCAGCAGTTTAACCGGGACTCACTACGAGCAGTACTTC.

This clonotype was detected a few times. This chain uses TRBV28 with TRBJ1-6, with D tentatively TRBD1 (6 bases). CDR1 MDHEN and CDR2 SYDVKM come from the germline V gene. The CDR3 length is 13 residues. V lost 8 bases and J lost 6, with 11 bases in between. This CDR3 reads CASRQVLNSPLHF. The CDR3 DNA reads TGTGCCAGCCGACAGGTCCTTAATTCACCCCTCCACTTT.

This clonotype appeared a few times. The V gene is TRBV29-1, the J gene TRBJ2-1; TRBD2 matches 10 bases. The V and J ends lost 4 bases and 8 bases, in that order; junction bases with no gene match: 11. This CDR3 has 15 residues. In germline, CDR1 is SQVTM, CDR2 ANQGSEA. As DNA, the CDR3 is TGCAGCGTTGTACCGCCGGCTAGCGGGAGCGATGAGCAGTTCTTC. Its protein is CSVVPPASGSDEQFF.

The genes are TRBV27 and TRBJ2-7; D not certain. Germline CDR1 is MNHEY and CDR2 is SMNVEV (reference sequence). This CDR3 is built from 15 residues. Trimming stripped 0 bases from V and 1 base from J, with 10 bases between. Here the CDR3 reads CASSLSGAFSYEQYF. The CDR3 DNA is TGTGCCAGCAGTTTATCCGGAGCGTTTTCCTACGAGCAGTACTTC.

This clonotype was counted ten times or more. The gene calls are TRBV12-3 or TRBV12-4 and TRBJ2-1; D is ambiguous. The CDR3 loop spans 16 amino acids. Trimming shortened V by 3 bases and J by 8 bases, and 20 bases separated the two germline ends. CDR3 in DNA: TGTGCCAGCAGTTTTAGGGTAGCCCCTCCAGGCGATGAGCAGTTCTTC. Its protein product is CASSFRVAPPGDEQFF.

The rearrangement links TRBV27 to TRBJ2-3; 8 nucleotides line up with TRBD1. The V and J ends lost 4 bases and 4 bases, in that order; junction bases with no gene match: 1. The germline CDR1 and CDR2 sequences are MNHEY and SMNVEV (reference sequence). CDR3 size: 13 residues. The CDR3 coding sequence is TGTGCCAGCAGTTCGACAGGGGCAGATACGCAGTATTTT. Translated, it gives CASSSTGADTQYF.

V usage is TRBV27 and J usage is TRBJ1-2; tentative D call: TRBD1 (6 bases). CDR3 length: 13 amino acids. Trimming pared 3 bases from V and 8 bases from J, leaving 13 bases between. The germline CDR1 and CDR2 sequences are MNHEY and SMNVEV (reference sequence). The CDR3 protein is CASSFSTGLGYTF. Here the CDR3 DNA reads TGTGCCAGCAGTTTTTCGACAGGACTAGGCTACACCTTC.

The chain uses TRBV12-3 or TRBV12-4 and TRBJ2-7; 9 bases fit TRBD1. CDR3 length: 14 residues. V shed 5 bases and J 2 bases; nucleotides not matched to a gene: 4. CDR3 DNA: TGTGCCAGCAGTACCGGGACAGGGACCTACGAGCAGTACTTC. Translated, it gives CASSTGTGTYEQYF.

This chain uses TRBV29-1 with TRBJ1-2; D unresolved. V was cut by 5 bases and J by 0 bases, with 13 bases left in between. CDR1 SQVTM and CDR2 ANQGSEA come from the germline V gene. This CDR3 comprises 14 residues. CDR3 protein: CSVLRFPANYGYTF. CDR3 nucleotides: TGCAGCGTTTTAAGATTCCCAGCTAACTATGGCTACACCTTC.

In its sample, this clonotype was seen a few times. The genes are TRBV12-3 or TRBV12-4 and TRBJ1-1, with 7 nucleotides matching TRBD1. The CDR3 consists of 15 residues. The J segment lost 0 bases and the V segment lost 6 bases, leaving 7 bases of the junction unmatched. The CDR3 spells CASSPTGPMNTEAFF. For the CDR3, the DNA is TGTGCCAGCAGCCCGACAGGGCCTATGAACACTGAAGCTTTCTTT.

CDR3 DNA: TGCGCCAGCAGCCAAGACCTTTGGGCGGGTAGCAATCAGCCCCAGCATTTT. Translating gives CASSQDLWAGSNQPQHF. V usage is TRBV4-3 and J usage is TRBJ1-5; D is undetermined. Trimming stripped 0 bases from V and 0 bases from J, with 12 bases between. The germline V gene has CDR1 LGHNA and CDR2 YSLEER. The CDR3 totals 17 residues.

This clonotype was counted only a few times. V and J are TRBV6-6 and TRBJ2-7, with D possibly TRBD1 on 5 matching bases. The CDR3 is 17 amino acids. Trimming pared 5 bases from V and 0 bases from J, leaving 20 bases between. Germline CDR1 is MNHNY and CDR2 is SVGAGI (reference sequence). The CDR3 nucleotides read TGTGCCAGCAGTAACCCCTACGGTAGGGGATTCTCCTACGAGCAGTACTTC. Its protein is CASSNPYGRGFSYEQYF.

This chain uses TRBV7-9 with TRBJ2-1, with unresolved D. The CDR3 has 13 residues. CDR1 is SEHNR and CDR2 is FQNEAQ in the germline V gene (reference sequence). V shed 0 bases and J shed 9 bases, with 9 bases lying between them. The CDR3 sequence is CASSLARHGEQFF. The CDR3 coding sequence is TGTGCCAGCAGCTTAGCGCGTCATGGTGAGCAGTTCTTC. The full variable domain, rest sourced from reference TRBV7-9 and TRBJ2-1, is DTGVSQNPRHKITKRGQNVTFRCDPISEHNRLYWYRQTLGQGPEFLTYFQNEAQLEKSRLLSDRFSAERPKGSFSTLEIQRTEQGDSAMYLCASSLARHGEQFFGPGTRLTVL.

This clonotype has only a few counts. The rearrangement joins TRBV7-9 to TRBJ1-2, with 8 bases fitting TRBD1. The CDR3 runs 13 residues. Germline lookup yields CDR1 SEHNR and CDR2 FQNEAQ (reference sequence). V lost 5 bases to trimming and J lost 8 bases; unmatched junction nucleotides: 7. CDR3 sequence (DNA): TGTGCCAGCAGCGCCGGACAGGGCGGGGGCTACACCTTC. It codes for CASSAGQGGGYTF.

Only one count was recorded for this clonotype. This chain links TRBV6-6 with TRBJ2-5, with D hard to call. V dropped 6 bases and J dropped 5 bases, with 16 bases sitting between them. This CDR3 has 14 residues. CDR1 and CDR2 (germline): MNHNY, SVGAGI (reference sequence). CDR3 sequence (DNA): TGTGCCAGCAGCTATGACGACTTTGTTGAGACCCAGTACTTC. Amino acid sequence: CASSYDDFVETQYF.

This clonotype has at least ten counts. V and J are TRBV29-1 and TRBJ1-2; weak D call: TRBD1 (5 bases). From germline, CDR1 is SQVTM and CDR2 ANQGSEA. This CDR3 has 16 amino acids. With 3 bases removed from V and 1 base from J, the gap between germline ends came to 18 bases. CDR3 bases: TGCAGCGTTGAGTTGGGGCAAGTTTTATTTAACTATGGCTACACCTTC. It codes for CSVELGQVLFNYGYTF.

This clonotype showed up many times. This sequence joins TRBV11-2 and TRBJ1-2; tentative D call: TRBD1 (6 bases). The germline V gene has CDR1 SGHAT and CDR2 FQNNGV. With 6 bases removed from V and 4 bases from J, the gap between germline ends came to 15 bases. The CDR3 has 14 amino acids. CDR3 in amino acids: CASRQPGQSYGYTF. The CDR3 nucleotides are TGTGCCAGCAGGCAACCGGGACAAAGCTATGGCTACACCTTC.

This rearrangement joins TRBV12-3 or TRBV12-4 to TRBJ2-2; 9 nucleotides match TRBD2. This CDR3 has 16 residues. The J segment lost 2 bases and the V segment lost 7 bases, leaving 8 bases of the junction unmatched. The CDR3 DNA follows: TGTGCCAGCAAAATGGTTAGCGGGGGTAACACCGGGGAGCTGTTTTTT. It specifies CASKMVSGGNTGELFF.

This chain joins TRBV7-9 and TRBJ2-7; 9 bases are a match to TRBD1. J gave up 6 bases and V 7 bases, and 7 bases lay outside the gene matches. CDR1 is SEHNR, CDR2 FQNEAQ, per germline (reference sequence). The CDR3 consists of 13 residues. CDR3 sequence: CASKDRGGIEQYF. CDR3 sequence (DNA): TGTGCCAGCAAGGACAGGGGAGGGATCGAGCAGTACTTC.

This clonotype has a handful of counts. V is TRBV29-1 and J is TRBJ2-3; 14 bases are a match to TRBD2. This CDR3 region has 18 residues. Germline CDR1 SQVTM, CDR2 ANQGSEA. V dropped 6 bases and J dropped 4; count of bases not matched to a gene: 15. This chain's CDR3 is CSVSLTGLAGGGADTQYF. For the CDR3, the DNA is TGCAGCGTCAGTCTTACCGGACTAGCGGGAGGTGGCGCAGATACGCAGTATTTT.

The chain uses TRBV28 and TRBJ1-4, with 8 bases aligning to TRBD1. Germline V gene lookup returns CDR1 MDHEN and CDR2 SYDVKM. This CDR3 is built from 14 residues. Germline trimming cut 5 bases from V and 8 bases from J; bases unmatched to any gene: 7. CDR3: CASSPPDRVEKLFF. CDR3 sequence (DNA): TGTGCCAGCAGTCCCCCGGACAGGGTGGAAAAACTGTTTTTT.

This chain connects TRBV19 to TRBJ2-2; TRBD1 aligns across 7 bases. The junction had 9 bases not matched to a gene; V was cut back by 3 bases and J by 2 bases. The CDR3 runs 17 residues. CDR1 LNHDA and CDR2 SQIVND come from the germline V gene (reference sequence). The CDR3 region has the DNA TGTGCCAGTAGTATTTCCAGAGGGACAGTCAACACCGGGGAGCTGTTTTTT. The encoded protein is CASSISRGTVNTGELFF.

The chain recombines TRBV4-3 with TRBJ1-2; D call uncertain. Deletions cut 0 bases from V and 14 bases from J, with 19 bases between. This CDR3 contains 14 residues. Germline V lookup: CDR1 LGHNA, CDR2 YSLEER. In DNA, the CDR3 is TGCGCCAGCAGCCAAGAGACCTCTGCAGATCCTCTAACCTTC. Translating it yields CASSQETSADPLTF.

V usage is TRBV5-4 and J usage is TRBJ1-2, with TRBD1 as a possible D gene (5 bases). There are 14 residues in the CDR3. The germline gives CDR1 SGHNT, CDR2 YYREEE (reference sequence). Trimming cost V 0 bases and J 5 bases, with 11 bases left between them. The CDR3 is CASSLARGMYGYTF. The CDR3 region has the DNA TGTGCCAGCAGCTTGGCGCGGGGGATGTATGGCTACACCTTC. Filled out from reference TRBV5-4 and TRBJ1-2, the complete variable domain reads ETGVTQSPTHLIKTRGQQVTLRCSSQSGHNTVSWYQQALGQGPQFIFQYYREEENGRGNFPPRFSGLQFPNYSSELNVNALELDDSALYLCASSLARGMYGYTFGSGTRLTVV.

The CDR3 here is CASSYGSTRLKAQHF. CDR3 coding DNA: TGTGCCAGCAGTTACGGAAGTACCCGACTTAAAGCCCAGCATTTT. This chain links TRBV6-2 or TRBV6-3 with TRBJ1-5; D not certain. The CDR3 runs to 15 residues. The germline CDR1 and CDR2 sequences are MNHEY and SVGEGT. V was clipped by 2 bases and J by 11 bases, with 19 bases between them.

The V and J genes are TRBV18 and TRBJ2-1; 12 bases fit TRBD1. The CDR3 contains 14 residues. Trimming at V came to 3 bases and at J to 14 bases, leaving 8 bases not matched to a gene. CDR1 is KGHSH, CDR2 LQKENI, per germline. Here the CDR3 reads CASSPPGTGGAEFF. DNA of the CDR3: TGTGCCAGCTCACCCCCCGGGACAGGGGGCGCGGAGTTCTTC.

The CDR3 DNA reads TGCGCCAGCAGCCCCGGGACAACGAACACCGGGGAGCTGTTTTTT. Translating it yields CASSPGTTNTGELFF. V usage is TRBV5-1 and J usage is TRBJ2-2; D perhaps matches TRBD1 (6 bases). The CDR3 has 15 amino acids. V was cut by 4 bases and J by 0 bases, with 10 bases left in between. Germline CDR1 and CDR2: SGHRS and YFSETQ.